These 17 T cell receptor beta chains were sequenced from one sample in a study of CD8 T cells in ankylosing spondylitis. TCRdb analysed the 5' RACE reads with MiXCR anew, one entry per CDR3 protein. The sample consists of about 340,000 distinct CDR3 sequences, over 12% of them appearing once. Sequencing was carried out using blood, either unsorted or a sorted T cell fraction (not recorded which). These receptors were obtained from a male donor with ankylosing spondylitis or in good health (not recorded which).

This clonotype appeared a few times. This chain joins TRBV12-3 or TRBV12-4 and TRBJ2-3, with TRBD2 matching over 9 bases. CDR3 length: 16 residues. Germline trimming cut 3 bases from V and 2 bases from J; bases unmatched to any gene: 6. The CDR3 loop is CASSLGLAGFTDTQYF. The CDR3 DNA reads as TGTGCCAGCAGTTTGGGGCTAGCGGGATTCACAGATACGCAGTATTTT.

CDR3 in DNA: TGTGCCAGCTCACGTCAGCAAGGGGCCTACGAGCAGTACTTC. Translated: CASSRQQGAYEQYF. V is TRBV18 and J is TRBJ2-7; a possible D gene is TRBD1 (5 bases). The V and J ends lost 4 bases and 2 bases respectively, with 12 bases between them. In germline, CDR1 is KGHSH, CDR2 LQKENI. There are 14 residues in the CDR3. Complete variable domain (other parts from reference TRBV18 and TRBJ2-7): NAGVMQNPRHLVRRRGQEARLRCSPMKGHSHVYWYRQLPEEGLKFMVYLQKENIIDESGMPKERFSAEFPKEGPSILRIQQVVRGDSAAYFCASSRQQGAYEQYFGPGTRLTVT.

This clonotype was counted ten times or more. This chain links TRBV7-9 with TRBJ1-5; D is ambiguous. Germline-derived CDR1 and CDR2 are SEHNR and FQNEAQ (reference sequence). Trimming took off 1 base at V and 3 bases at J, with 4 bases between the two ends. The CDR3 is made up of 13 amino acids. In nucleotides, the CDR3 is TGTGCCAGCAGCTTAGGGGTCAATCAGCCCCAGCATTTT. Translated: CASSLGVNQPQHF.

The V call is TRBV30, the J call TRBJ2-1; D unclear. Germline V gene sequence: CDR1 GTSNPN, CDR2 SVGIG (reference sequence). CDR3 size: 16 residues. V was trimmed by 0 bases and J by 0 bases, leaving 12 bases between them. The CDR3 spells CAWSVRRPSSYNEQFF. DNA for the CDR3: TGTGCCTGGAGTGTACGCAGGCCGAGCTCCTACAATGAGCAGTTCTTC.

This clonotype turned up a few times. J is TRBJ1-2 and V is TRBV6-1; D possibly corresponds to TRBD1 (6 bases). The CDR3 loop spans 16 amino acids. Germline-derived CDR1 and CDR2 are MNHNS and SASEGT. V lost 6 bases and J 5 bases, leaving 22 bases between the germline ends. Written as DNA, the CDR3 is TGTGCCAGCAGGAGGTCCCCGGCGGGGGCCGAATATGGCTACACCTTC. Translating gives CASRRSPAGAEYGYTF.

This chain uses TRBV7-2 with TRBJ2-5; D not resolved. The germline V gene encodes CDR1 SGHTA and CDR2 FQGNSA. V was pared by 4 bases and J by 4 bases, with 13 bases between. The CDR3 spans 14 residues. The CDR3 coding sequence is TGTGCCAGCAGCTCAGACTGGGCAGGAGAGACCCAGTACTTC. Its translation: CASSSDWAGETQYF.

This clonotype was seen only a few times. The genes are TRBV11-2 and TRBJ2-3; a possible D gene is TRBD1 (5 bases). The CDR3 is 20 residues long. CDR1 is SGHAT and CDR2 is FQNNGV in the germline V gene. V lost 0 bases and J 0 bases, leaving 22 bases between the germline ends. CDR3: CASSLELSGWTSWSTDTQYF. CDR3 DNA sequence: TGTGCCAGCAGCTTAGAATTGTCCGGTTGGACATCCTGGAGCACAGATACGCAGTATTTT.

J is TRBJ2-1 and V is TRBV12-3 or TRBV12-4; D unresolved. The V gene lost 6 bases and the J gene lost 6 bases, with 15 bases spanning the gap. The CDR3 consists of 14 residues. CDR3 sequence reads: CASRTDAAFNEQFF. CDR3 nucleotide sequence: TGTGCCAGCAGGACTGATGCGGCCTTCAATGAGCAGTTCTTC.

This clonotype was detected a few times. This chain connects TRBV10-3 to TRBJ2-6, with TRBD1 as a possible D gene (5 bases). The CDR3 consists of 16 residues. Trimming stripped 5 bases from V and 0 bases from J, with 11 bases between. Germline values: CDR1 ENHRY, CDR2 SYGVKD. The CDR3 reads CAISPTQGSGANVLTF. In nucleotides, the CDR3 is TGTGCCATCAGTCCTACGCAGGGCTCTGGGGCCAACGTCCTGACTTTC.

CDR3 bases: TGTGCCAGCACCCCGGATAAAGGCGGGGAGCTGTTTTTT. Its protein product is CASTPDKGGELFF. The J gene is TRBJ2-2, the V gene TRBV6-6, with unresolved D. V was shortened by 7 bases and J by 7 bases, with 13 bases between the two germline ends. Germline V gene sequence: CDR1 MNHNY, CDR2 SVGAGI (reference sequence). CDR3 length: 13 amino acids.

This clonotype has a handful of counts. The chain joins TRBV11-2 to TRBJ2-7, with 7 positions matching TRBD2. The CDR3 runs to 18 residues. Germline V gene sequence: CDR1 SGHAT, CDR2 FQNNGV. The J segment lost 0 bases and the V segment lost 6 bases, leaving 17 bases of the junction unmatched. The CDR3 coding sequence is TGTGCCAGCAGGGGGTGGGGTCTGAGCGGGGTTTTCTCCTACGAGCAGTACTTC. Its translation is CASRGWGLSGVFSYEQYF.

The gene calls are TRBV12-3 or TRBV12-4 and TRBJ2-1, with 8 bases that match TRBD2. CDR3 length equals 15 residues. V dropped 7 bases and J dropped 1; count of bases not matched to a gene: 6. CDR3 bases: TGTGCCAGCACCCAGCGGGAGAGGTCCTACAATGAGCAGTTCTTC. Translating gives CASTQRERSYNEQFF.

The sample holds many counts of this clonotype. CDR3 DNA sequence: TGTGCCAGCAGCCAGCAGGGGAACCCCTACAATGAGCAGTTCTTC. Protein sequence: CASSQQGNPYNEQFF. V usage is TRBV5-5 and J usage is TRBJ2-1, with a possible D match to TRBD1 (6 bases). The CDR3 is 15 residues long. Deletions cut 4 bases from V and 2 bases from J, with 13 bases between. The germline CDR1 and CDR2 sequences are SGHKS and YYEKEE (reference sequence).

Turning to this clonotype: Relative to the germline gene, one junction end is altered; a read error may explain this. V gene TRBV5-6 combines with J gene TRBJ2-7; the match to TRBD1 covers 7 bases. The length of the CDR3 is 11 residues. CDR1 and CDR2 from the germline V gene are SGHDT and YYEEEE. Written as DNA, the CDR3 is TGTGCCAGCAGCTTCGGACAGGCGAGGAACTTC. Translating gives CASSFGQARNF.

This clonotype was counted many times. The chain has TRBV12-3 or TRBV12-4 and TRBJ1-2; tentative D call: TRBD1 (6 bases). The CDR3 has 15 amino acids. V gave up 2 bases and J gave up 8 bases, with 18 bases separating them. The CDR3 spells CASSLRGTADGGYTF. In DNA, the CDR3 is TGTGCCAGCAGTTTAAGGGGGACCGCAGACGGAGGCTACACCTTC.

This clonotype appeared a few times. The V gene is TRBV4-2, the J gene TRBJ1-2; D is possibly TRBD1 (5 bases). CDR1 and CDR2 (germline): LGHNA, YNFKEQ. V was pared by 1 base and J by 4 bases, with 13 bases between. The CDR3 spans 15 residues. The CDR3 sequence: CASSQVLGGVYGYTF. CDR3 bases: TGTGCCAGCAGCCAAGTGCTCGGGGGTGTCTATGGCTACACCTTC.

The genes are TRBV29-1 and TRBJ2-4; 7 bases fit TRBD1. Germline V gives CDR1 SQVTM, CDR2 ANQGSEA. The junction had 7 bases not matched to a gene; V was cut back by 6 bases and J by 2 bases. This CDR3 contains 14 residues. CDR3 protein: CSVDGTESKNIQYF. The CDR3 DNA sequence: TGCAGCGTCGACGGGACAGAATCCAAAAACATTCAGTACTTC.